This T cell receptor (beta chain) was identified in a study of blood T cell repertoires in COVID-19. From germline, CDR1 is SGHRS and CDR2 YFSETQ. The CDR3 spans 13 residues. Trimming pared 0 bases from V and 3 bases from J, leaving 7 bases between. Assay used: immunoSEQ multiplex PCR; TCRdb lists only in-frame clones, some missing. The sample yields 250,000 or so clones, roughly 80% seen once. Worth noting for this clone: Other DNA sequences in this specimen translate into the identical CDR3.

V usage is TRBV5-1 and J usage is TRBJ2-7; weak D call: TRBD2 (5 bases). The specimen sequenced was peripheral blood. The sequence derives from a man older than 75 with acute or convalescent COVID-19. CDR3 nucleotide sequence: TGCGCCAGCAGCTTGGCGGGGAGCTACGAGCAGTACTTC. Residues: CASSLAGSYEQYF.